The 2 T cell receptor beta chains listed next were all sequenced from one sample in a study of radiotherapy plus CTLA-4 blockade in lung cancer. TCRdb's copy holds only in-frame clones and misses some; the assay was immunoSEQ multiplex PCR. This sample has tens of thousands of clones, with approximately 71% found just once. The specimen comprised peripheral blood, sampled from a patient treated with radiotherapy plus ipilimumab. These receptors all come from a human donor with non-small cell lung cancer whose response to radiotherapy plus ipilimumab could not be evaluated.

Written as DNA, the CDR3 is TGTGCCAGCAGCTCGAACAGACGGGGGGAGAGGGAGCAGTACTTC. It encodes CASSSNRRGEREQYF. The chain has TRBV11-2 and TRBJ2-5; TRBD2 matches at 7 bases. The CDR3 is 15 residues long. V was pared by 4 bases and J by 11 bases, with 16 bases of the junction left unmatched. The germline V gene encodes CDR1 SGHAT and CDR2 FQNNGV.

The chain carries TRBV5-6 and TRBJ2-3; 8 bases map to TRBD2. The CDR3 runs 15 residues. V dropped 4 bases and J dropped 5; count of bases not matched to a gene: 9. The germline CDR1 and CDR2 sequences are SGHDT and YYEEEE. CDR3 nucleotides: TGTGCCAGCAGCAGGCGGACTAGCTATCAAGATACGCAGTATTTT. Translated, it gives CASSRRTSYQDTQYF.